Below, one T cell receptor beta chain is given with its context. Antigen: not known. Other DNA sequences in the sample encode the same CDR3. The CDR3 loop spans 14 amino acids. Germline V CDR1 and CDR2: SGHDT, YYEEEE. Trimming left V 0 bases short and J 7 bases short, with 13 bases between. This sample stems from a study of shared clonotypes between healthy human individuals. All the donors were Caucasian adults who lived in Nashville, Tennessee. Study-wide findings and caveats: The study generally estimated greater richness for naive than memory subsets. A handful of donors showed sharing of about 4.8% of naive CD4 clonotypes. The study sampled only blood, and tissue repertoires likely differ.

Sequenced by immunoSEQ multiplex PCR; TCRdb stores in-frame clones only, minus some. The sample carries around 2.5 million clones, roughly 93% recorded once. The sample was naive CD4+ T cells from PBMCs. Subset: CD45RA+ positively selected. The genes are TRBV5-6 and TRBJ1-2; D possibly corresponds to TRBD1 (5 bases). This sequence was found in a man younger than 35 in good health. Some clones in this sample may be carry-over from other donors' samples. The CDR3 here is CASSLGQGLGGYTF. The CDR3 DNA reads TGTGCCAGCAGCTTGGGCCAGGGTCTGGGTGGCTACACCTTC.